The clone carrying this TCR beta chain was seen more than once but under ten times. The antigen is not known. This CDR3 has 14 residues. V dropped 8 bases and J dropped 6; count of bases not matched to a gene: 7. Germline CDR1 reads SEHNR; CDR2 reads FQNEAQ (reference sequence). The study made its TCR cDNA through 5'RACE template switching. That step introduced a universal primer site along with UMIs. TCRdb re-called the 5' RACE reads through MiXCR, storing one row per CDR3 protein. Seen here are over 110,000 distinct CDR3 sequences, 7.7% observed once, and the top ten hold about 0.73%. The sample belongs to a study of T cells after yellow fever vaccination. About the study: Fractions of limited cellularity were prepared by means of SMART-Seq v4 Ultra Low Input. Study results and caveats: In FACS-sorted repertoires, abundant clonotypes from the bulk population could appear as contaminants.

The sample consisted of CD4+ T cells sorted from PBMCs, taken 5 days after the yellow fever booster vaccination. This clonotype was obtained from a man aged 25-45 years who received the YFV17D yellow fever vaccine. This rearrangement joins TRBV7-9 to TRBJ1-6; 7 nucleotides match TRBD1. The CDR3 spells CASASGQLNSPLHF. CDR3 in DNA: TGTGCCAGCGCCTCGGGACAGCTTAATTCACCCCTCCACTTT.